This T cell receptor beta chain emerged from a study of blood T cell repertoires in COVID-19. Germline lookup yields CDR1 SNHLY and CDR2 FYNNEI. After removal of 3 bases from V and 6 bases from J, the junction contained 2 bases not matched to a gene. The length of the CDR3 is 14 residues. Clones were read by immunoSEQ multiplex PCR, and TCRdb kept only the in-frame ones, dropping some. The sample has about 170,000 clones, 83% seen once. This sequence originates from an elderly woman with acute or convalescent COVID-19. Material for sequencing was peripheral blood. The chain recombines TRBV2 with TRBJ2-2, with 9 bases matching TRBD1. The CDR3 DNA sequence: TGTGCCAGCAGTGAGGACAGGGGTCCCGGGGAGCTGTTTTTT. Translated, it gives CASSEDRGPGELFF.